This T cell receptor beta chain was identified during a study of shared clonotypes between healthy human individuals. Study at large: CD4 naive and CD4 memory each took three plates per donor, while CD8 naive took two and CD8 memory one.

Study results and limitations: Clonotypes that were shared across a handful of donors made up about 4.5% of naive CD4 clonotypes.

Nashville, Tennessee was home to all donors, each a Caucasian adult. It was at deep level that the assay was run. Profiling relied on immunoSEQ multiplex PCR, and the TCRdb table lists in-frame clones only, not all of them. Of 2,500,000 or so clones listed, roughly 93% were seen once; the top ten hold roughly 0.39%. Germline V CDR1 and CDR2: SGHTA, FQGNSA. The J segment lost 7 bases and the V segment lost 6 bases, leaving 1 base of the junction unmatched. The CDR3 consists of 12 residues. About this clone: Its antigen is unknown.

The rearrangement joins TRBV7-2 to TRBJ2-3; 10 positions agree with TRBD2. The specimen was naive CD4+ T cells from PBMCs. Subset defined: CD45RA+ positively selected. This TCR came from a man between 18 and 35 years old in good health. Some clones in this sample may be carry-over from other donors' samples. CDR3 sequence (DNA): TGTGCCAGCAGTACTAGCGGGAATACGCAGTATTTT. Protein sequence: CASSTSGNTQYF.